The 28 T cell receptor beta chains below all came from one sample that was sequenced in a study of blood T cell repertoires in COVID-19 (TCRdb year 2020). The library was built by means of the immunoSEQ multiplex PCR assay. Held by TCRdb, this immuneACCESS table contains in-frame sequences only and omits some clones. Under half of the omission traces to an unresolved V gene where checked; the cause of the rest is unknown. The table for this sample lists roughly 150,000 clones; 70% to 85% of them were counted only once. The ten largest clones add up to 7.2% of the sample. The sequencing sample was made of peripheral blood. These receptors came from a woman aged 45-59 years in a cohort sampled during active or convalescent COVID-19.

The rearrangement uses TRBV12-5 and TRBJ1-1; D unresolved. Germline values: CDR1 LGHNT, CDR2 FRNRAP. The CDR3 contains 15 residues. V lost 2 bases and J lost 0, with 10 bases in between. The CDR3 sequence is CASGLTQVMNTEAFF. CDR3 nucleotide sequence: TGTGCTAGTGGTTTGACTCAGGTGATGAACACTGAAGCTTTCTTT.

The gene calls are TRBV18 and TRBJ2-5; a possible D gene is TRBD1 (6 bases). Trimming removed 4 bases at V and 3 bases at J, with 9 bases between. Germline V gene sequence: CDR1 KGHSH, CDR2 LQKENI. CDR3 length: 13 amino acids. CDR3 DNA sequence: TGTGCCAGCTCACGACAGGACGAAGAGACCCAGTACTTC. Its translation is CASSRQDEETQYF.

The chain combines TRBV6-2 or TRBV6-3 with TRBJ2-7, with D possibly matching TRBD2 (5 bases). Trimming removed 2 bases at V and 0 bases at J, with 11 bases between. This CDR3 region has 15 residues. Germline V gene lookup returns CDR1 MNHEY and CDR2 SVGEGT. The CDR3 sequence: CASSYLGSLSYEQYF. The CDR3 bases are TGTGCCAGCAGTTACCTGGGGAGCCTCTCCTACGAGCAGTACTTC.

The J gene is TRBJ1-6, the V gene TRBV19; weak D call: TRBD1 (5 bases). Trimming removed 2 bases at V and 9 bases at J, with 14 bases between. This CDR3 spans 15 amino acids. The V gene's germline CDR1 is LNHDA and CDR2 SQIVND (reference sequence). CDR3 in DNA: TGTGCCAGTAGTATAATAGGGAACAGGCTTTCACCCCTCCACTTT. Protein: CASSIIGNRLSPLHF.

The V call is TRBV2, the J call TRBJ1-5; D perhaps matches TRBD1 (6 bases). CDR1 and CDR2 (germline): SNHLY, FYNNEI. Between the trimmed V and J ends, which lost 6 bases and 1 base, there was a span of 16 bases. This CDR3 region has 16 residues. The CDR3, as DNA: TGTGCCAGCAGAGGGGGAGAGGTCGCAAGCAATCAGCCCCAGCATTTT. Protein sequence: CASRGGEVASNQPQHF.

This clone came up once. V usage is TRBV27 and J usage is TRBJ1-1, with 8 bases aligning to TRBD1. Germline CDR1 MNHEY, CDR2 SMNVEV (reference sequence). Germline trimming cut 7 bases from V and 0 bases from J; bases unmatched to any gene: 1. The CDR3 runs 13 residues. The CDR3 loop is CASTDRVNTEAFF. DNA of the CDR3: TGTGCCAGCACGGACAGGGTGAACACTGAAGCTTTCTTT.

In this sample, this clone turned up once. The chain has TRBV7-2 and TRBJ2-1; 9 bases fit TRBD2. After removal of 2 bases from V and 4 bases from J, the junction contained 3 bases not matched to a gene. CDR1 is SGHTA and CDR2 is FQGNSA in the germline V gene. This CDR3 spans 15 amino acids. The CDR3 bases are TGTGCCAGCAGCTTAACCAGCGGGGGGTACAATGAGCAGTTCTTC. Its translation: CASSLTSGGYNEQFF.

The genes are TRBV30 and TRBJ1-2, with D possibly TRBD1 on 6 matching bases. Trimming stripped 4 bases from V and 3 bases from J, with 15 bases between. Looked up from germline, CDR1 is GTSNPN and CDR2 is SVGIG (reference sequence). This CDR3 is 14 amino acids long. The CDR3 sequence is CAWIPTGTYYGYTF. CDR3 nucleotides: TGTGCCTGGATCCCCACAGGGACCTACTATGGCTACACCTTC.

V and J are TRBV19 and TRBJ2-6; possibly TRBD1 for D (5 bases). The germline V and J ends were trimmed by 6 bases and 0 bases, with 12 bases remaining between them. The CDR3 consists of 16 residues. In germline, CDR1 is LNHDA, CDR2 SQIVND (reference sequence). The CDR3 region is CASRDTPRSGANVLTF. Here the CDR3 DNA reads TGTGCCAGTAGGGACACGCCGCGCTCTGGGGCCAACGTCCTGACTTTC.

This clone came up once. The CDR3 DNA follows: TGTGCCAGCGCGGCAGGGATTTCACCCCTCCACTTT. It translates to CASAAGISPLHF. The chain uses TRBV7-2 and TRBJ1-6, with a tentative D call TRBD1 (5 bases). Germline-derived CDR1 and CDR2 are SGHTA and FQGNSA. The V and J ends lost 8 bases and 9 bases respectively, with 11 bases between them. The CDR3 consists of 12 residues.

The V and J genes are TRBV5-1 and TRBJ2-7; D not resolved. Trimming took 0 bases from V and 4 from J, leaving 5 bases between them. CDR3 length: 12 residues. Germline V lookup: CDR1 SGHRS, CDR2 YFSETQ. The CDR3 DNA reads as TGCGCCAGCAGCTTGGACCGGTACGAGCAGTACTTC. Amino acids: CASSLDRYEQYF.

The CDR3 here is CASSQDRRTVRGEKLFF. In DNA form, the CDR3 reads TGTGCCAGCAGCCAAGACCGACGGACAGTTCGGGGTGAAAAACTGTTTTTT. This chain joins TRBV14 and TRBJ1-4; the D gene is possibly TRBD1 (6 bases). Germline CDR1 SGHDN, CDR2 FVKESK. The V and J ends lost 0 bases and 7 bases respectively, with 18 bases between them. CDR3 length: 17 residues.

The chain joins TRBV11-3 to TRBJ2-2; 8 bases agree with TRBD1. Germline CDR1 is SGHNT and CDR2 is YENEEA. V dropped 5 bases and J dropped 3; count of bases not matched to a gene: 5. The CDR3 covers 15 residues. Here the CDR3 DNA reads TGTGCCAGCAGCCGACAGGGGTCCCACACCGGGGAGCTGTTTTTT. This translates into CASSRQGSHTGELFF. Filled out from reference TRBV11-3 and TRBJ2-2, the complete variable domain reads EAGVVQSPRYKIIEKKQPVAFWCNPISGHNTLYWYLQNLGQGPELLIRYENEEAVDDSQLPKDRFSAERLKGVDSTLKIQPAELGDSAVYLCASSRQGSHTGELFFGEGSRLTVL.

The chain is built from TRBV7-3 and TRBJ2-5; TRBD2 aligns across 8 bases. The CDR3 is 15 residues long. The J segment lost 4 bases and the V segment lost 5 bases, leaving 9 bases of the junction unmatched. Germline V gives CDR1 SGHTA, CDR2 FQGTGA. The CDR3 here is CASSLSGGPGETQYF. DNA of the CDR3: TGTGCCAGCAGCCTCAGCGGGGGTCCGGGAGAGACCCAGTACTTC.

This chain uses TRBV6-4 with TRBJ1-4, with a tentative D call TRBD1 (5 bases). The germline V and J ends were trimmed by 4 bases and 4 bases, with 13 bases remaining between them. CDR3 length: 15 amino acids. Germline V CDR1 and CDR2: MRHNA, SNTAGT. CDR3 in DNA: TGTGCCAGCAGTGGCTACAGGTTAATTAATGAAAAACTGTTTTTT. It is translated as CASSGYRLINEKLFF.

The J gene is TRBJ1-3, the V gene TRBV9; maybe TRBD1 (6 bases). The V end was cut by 5 bases, the J end by 0 bases, with 9 bases between. This CDR3 has 14 residues. Germline CDR1 reads SGDLS; CDR2 reads YYNGEE. The CDR3 protein is CASSGQSSGNTIYF. The CDR3, as DNA: TGTGCCAGCAGTGGACAGAGCTCTGGAAACACCATATATTTT.

The J gene is TRBJ2-7, the V gene TRBV6-6; 8 nucleotides agree with TRBD1. From germline, CDR1 is MNHNY and CDR2 SVGAGI (reference sequence). This CDR3 comprises 13 residues. With 4 bases clipped from V and 3 bases from J, the junction kept 2 bases outside the gene matches. CDR3 protein: CASSSDRDYEQYF. The CDR3 DNA follows: TGTGCCAGCAGTTCGGACAGGGACTACGAGCAGTACTTC.

The J gene is TRBJ1-2, the V gene TRBV14; D might be TRBD1 (5 bases). The CDR3 is made up of 13 amino acids. Per germline, CDR1 SGHDN and CDR2 FVKESK. V gave up 4 bases and J gave up 5 bases, with 11 bases separating them. The CDR3 nucleotides read TGTGCCAGCAGCCTCGGACACCCTTATGGCTACACCTTC. It codes for CASSLGHPYGYTF.

The sample holds one count of this clone. The chain couples TRBV5-1 to TRBJ2-1; TRBD2 aligns across 13 bases. V trimming: 4 bases; J trimming: 10 bases; junction bases outside the gene matches: 5. The germline gives CDR1 SGHRS, CDR2 YFSETQ. This CDR3 is 14 amino acids long. CDR3 DNA sequence: TGCGCCAGCAGCGGCGGACTAGCGGGGGAAGAGCAGTTCTTC. This codes for CASSGGLAGEEQFF.

The chain has TRBV7-8 and TRBJ2-5, with D uncertain. Trimming left V 2 bases short and J 4 bases short, with 5 bases between. This CDR3 region has 12 residues. Germline loops: CDR1 SGHVS, CDR2 FQNEAQ. In DNA, the CDR3 is TGTGCCAGCAGCTTACCTCCAGAGACCCAGTACTTC. Protein product: CASSLPPETQYF.

The chain recombines TRBV3-1 (or the pseudogene TRBV3-2) with TRBJ1-6; maybe TRBD1 (5 bases). Germline loops: CDR1 LGHDT, CDR2 YNNKEL (reference sequence). The CDR3 totals 16 residues. Trimming removed 2 bases at V and 10 bases at J, with 18 bases between. The CDR3, as DNA: TGTGCCAGCAGCCAAATGACCGGGCCTGGACACTCACCCCTCCACTTT. This sequence encodes CASSQMTGPGHSPLHF.

This chain links TRBV30 with TRBJ2-3; D is uncertain. CDR1 is GTSNPN and CDR2 is SVGIG in the germline V gene (reference sequence). Trimming took 4 bases from V and 6 from J, leaving 11 bases between them. This CDR3 contains 12 residues. The CDR3 DNA is TGTGCCTGGAACCGGTGGTTGGATACGCAGTATTTT. This sequence encodes CAWNRWLDTQYF.

The rearrangement joins TRBV15 to TRBJ1-1; D is unclear. V was clipped by 3 bases and J by 3 bases, with 11 bases between them. The CDR3 totals 14 residues. Germline CDR1 is LNHNV and CDR2 is YYDKDF (reference sequence). DNA for the CDR3: TGTGCCACCAGCAGCCCTAGACTGGACACTGAAGCTTTCTTT. Translating gives CATSSPRLDTEAFF.

This CDR3 reads CASSQGTTGYGYTF. The CDR3 DNA reads as TGTGCCAGCAGCCAAGGCACGACTGGGTATGGCTACACCTTC. The chain employs TRBV14 and TRBJ1-2; no clear D gene. Trimming pared 1 base from V and 5 bases from J, leaving 11 bases between. The germline V gene has CDR1 SGHDN and CDR2 FVKESK. The CDR3 spans 14 residues.

The chain is built from TRBV5-1 and TRBJ2-7, with TRBD2 matching 13 bases. Trimming took 2 bases from V and 3 from J; bases not matched to a gene: 2. The length of the CDR3 is 15 residues. Germline assignment: CDR1 SGHRS and CDR2 YFSETQ. CDR3 loop: CASSFRLAGGYEQYF. The DNA of the CDR3 is TGCGCCAGCAGCTTCCGACTAGCGGGGGGCTACGAGCAGTACTTC.

This clone appeared once. V usage is TRBV5-6 and J usage is TRBJ1-6; 7 bases are a match to TRBD1. The CDR3 runs 16 residues. With V trimmed by 0 bases and J by 2 bases, 2 bases remained unmatched. Per germline, CDR1 SGHDT and CDR2 YYEEEE. The CDR3 sequence: CASSLVGTAYNSPLHF. The CDR3 nucleotides are TGTGCCAGCAGCTTGGTCGGGACAGCCTATAATTCACCCCTCCACTTT.

V usage is TRBV19 and J usage is TRBJ2-2; no clear D gene. The CDR3 runs 14 residues. The germline gives CDR1 LNHDA, CDR2 SQIVND (reference sequence). Trimming pared 0 bases from V and 4 bases from J, leaving 6 bases between. CDR3: CASSIESFTGELFF. The CDR3 bases are TGTGCCAGTAGTATAGAGTCGTTCACCGGGGAGCTGTTTTTT.

V gene TRBV19 combines with J gene TRBJ2-4, with D perhaps matching TRBD2 (5 bases). Trimming removed 5 bases at V and 1 base at J, with 15 bases between. The CDR3 sequence is 16 residues long. The V gene's germline CDR1 is LNHDA and CDR2 SQIVND (reference sequence). The CDR3 sequence is CASSGHGERAKNIQYF. CDR3 nucleotides: TGTGCCAGTAGTGGTCACGGGGAACGGGCCAAAAACATTCAGTACTTC.